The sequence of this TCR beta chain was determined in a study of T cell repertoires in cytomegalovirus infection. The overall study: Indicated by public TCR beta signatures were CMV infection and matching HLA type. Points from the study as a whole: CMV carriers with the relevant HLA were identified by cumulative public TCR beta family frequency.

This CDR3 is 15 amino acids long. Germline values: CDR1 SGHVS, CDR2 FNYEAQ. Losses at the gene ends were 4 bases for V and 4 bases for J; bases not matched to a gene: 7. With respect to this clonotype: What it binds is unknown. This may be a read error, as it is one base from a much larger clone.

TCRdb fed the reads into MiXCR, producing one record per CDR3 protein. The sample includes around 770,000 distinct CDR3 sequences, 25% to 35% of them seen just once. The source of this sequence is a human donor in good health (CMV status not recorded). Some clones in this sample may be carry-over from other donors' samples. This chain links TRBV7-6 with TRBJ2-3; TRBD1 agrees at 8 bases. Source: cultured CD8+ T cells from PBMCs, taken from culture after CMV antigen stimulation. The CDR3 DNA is TGTGCCAGCAGCTCACAGGGGGGAGACTCAGATACGCAGTATTTT. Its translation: CASSSQGGDSDTQYF.